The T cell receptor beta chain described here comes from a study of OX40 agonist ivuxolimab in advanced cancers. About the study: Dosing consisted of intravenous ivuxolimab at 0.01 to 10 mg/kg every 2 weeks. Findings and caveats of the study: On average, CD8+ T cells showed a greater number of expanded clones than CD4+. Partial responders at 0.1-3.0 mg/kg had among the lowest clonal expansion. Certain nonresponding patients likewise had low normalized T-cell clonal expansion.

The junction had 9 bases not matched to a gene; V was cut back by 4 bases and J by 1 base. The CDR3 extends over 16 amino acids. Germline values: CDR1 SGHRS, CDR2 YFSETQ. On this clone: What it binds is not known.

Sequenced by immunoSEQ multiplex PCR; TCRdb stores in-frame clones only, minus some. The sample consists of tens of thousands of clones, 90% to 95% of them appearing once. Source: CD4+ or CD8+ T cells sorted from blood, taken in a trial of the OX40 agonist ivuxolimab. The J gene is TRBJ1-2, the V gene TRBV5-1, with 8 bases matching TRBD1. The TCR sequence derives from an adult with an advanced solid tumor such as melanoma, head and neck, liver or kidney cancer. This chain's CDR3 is CASSRDRPTDNYGYTF. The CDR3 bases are TGCGCCAGCAGCCGGGACAGGCCCACCGATAACTATGGCTACACCTTC.